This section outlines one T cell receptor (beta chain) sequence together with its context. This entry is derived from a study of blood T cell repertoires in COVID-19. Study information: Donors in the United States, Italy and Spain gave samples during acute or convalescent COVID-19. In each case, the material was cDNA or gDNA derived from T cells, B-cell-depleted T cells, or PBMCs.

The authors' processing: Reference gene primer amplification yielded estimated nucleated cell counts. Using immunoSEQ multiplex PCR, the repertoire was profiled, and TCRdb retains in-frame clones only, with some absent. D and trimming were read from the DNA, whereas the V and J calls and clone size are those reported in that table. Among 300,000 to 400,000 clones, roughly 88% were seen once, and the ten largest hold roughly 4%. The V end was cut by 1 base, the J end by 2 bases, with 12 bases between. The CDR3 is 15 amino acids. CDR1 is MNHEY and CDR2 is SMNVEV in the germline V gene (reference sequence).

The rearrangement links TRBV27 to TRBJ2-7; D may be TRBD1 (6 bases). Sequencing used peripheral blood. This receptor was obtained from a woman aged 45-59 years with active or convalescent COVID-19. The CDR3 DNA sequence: TGTGCCAGCAGTTTATTTAACAGGGTCCCCTACGAGCAGTACTTC. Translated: CASSLFNRVPYEQYF.